Listed below are T cell receptor beta chains from one sample, sequenced in a study of monozygotic twins with inflammatory bowel disease. TCRdb re-called the 5' RACE reads and gives one entry per CDR3 protein, without DNA. The sample includes approximately 100,000 distinct CDR3 sequences. Specimen: blood. The receptors derive from a human donor with ulcerative colitis or Crohn's disease, or a healthy co-twin of an affected twin (not recorded which). Each CDR3 is given with its conserved first and last residue.

V: TRBV4-3
J: TRBJ2-7
CDR3: CASSLRAGQEAYEQYF

V: TRBV12-3/TRBV12-4
J: TRBJ1-1
CDR3: CASSLLGRMNTEAFF

V: TRBV5-1
J: TRBJ1-2
CDR3: CASSFGTANYGYTF

V: TRBV28
J: TRBJ2-7
CDR3: CASSLLGSPGEQYF

V: TRBV7-9
J: TRBJ1-5
CDR3: CASSSSWGNEPQHF

V: TRBV4-1
J: TRBJ2-7
CDR3: CASSQGQGNYEQYF

V: TRBV19
J: TRBJ1-1
CDR3: CATVGEDTEAFF

V: TRBV29-1
J: TRBJ2-3
CDR3: CSVERQGGGTDTQYF

V: TRBV11-1
J: TRBJ2-7
CDR3: CASSLGLASYEQYF

V: TRBV20-1
J: TRBJ1-5
CDR3: CSARDTRGQKGNQPQHF

V: TRBV9
J: TRBJ1-4
CDR3: CASSINPGTENEKLFF

V: TRBV6-5
J: TRBJ2-3
CDR3: CASSYSIRDTQYF

V: TRBV6-1
J: TRBJ2-7
CDR3: CASIPGQGALGYEQYF

V: TRBV24-1
J: TRBJ2-1
CDR3: CATSDPTFREGRNEQFF

V: TRBV4-3
J: TRBJ1-4
CDR3: CASSQEGWGTGNEKLFF

V: TRBV20-1
J: TRBJ2-1
CDR3: CSGEVGDSEQFF

V: TRBV7-2
J: TRBJ2-3
CDR3: CASMYGTTDTQYF

V: TRBV20-1
J: TRBJ1-5
CDR3: CSTPTGYSNQPQHF

V: TRBV28
J: TRBJ2-7
CDR3: CASSLEGSTYEQYF

V: TRBV20-1
J: TRBJ2-1
CDR3: CSASPRVASSYNEQFF

V: TRBV11-1
J: TRBJ2-6
CDR3: CASEPGLWHLSGANVLTF

V: TRBV6-1
J: TRBJ1-1
CDR3: CASSEGTGAAEAFF

V: TRBV29-1
J: TRBJ2-7
CDR3: CSGRDWTYEQYF

V: TRBV6-5
J: TRBJ1-1
CDR3: CASSYTWQNTEAFF

V: TRBV5-4
J: TRBJ2-7
CDR3: CASSLDGTREQYF

V: TRBV7-7
J: TRBJ2-1
CDR3: CASSQNSLGSYNEQFF

V: TRBV20-1
J: TRBJ2-5
CDR3: CSAREGGEETQYF

V: TRBV7-9
J: TRBJ2-3
CDR3: CASSHSELADTQYF

V: TRBV11-2
J: TRBJ1-1
CDR3: CASSLDDKYLEAFF

V: TRBV15
J: TRBJ1-3
CDR3: CATSRDSVSSGNTIYF

V: TRBV21-1
J: TRBJ2-2
CDR3: CASSYRGSNTGELFF

V: TRBV5-1
J: TRBJ2-7
CDR3: CASISGTGGSEQYF

V: TRBV20-1
J: TRBJ2-5
CDR3: CSAGPGLARETQYF

V: TRBV9
J: TRBJ2-1
CDR3: CASSVSRGYNEQFF

V: TRBV29-1
J: TRBJ1-1
CDR3: CSGGQGWGMNTEAFF

V: TRBV12-3/TRBV12-4
J: TRBJ1-1
CDR3: CASSRTSQNTEAFF

V: TRBV5-1
J: TRBJ2-3
CDR3: CASSFEYRLRRSSTDTQYF

V: TRBV7-9
J: TRBJ1-1
CDR3: CASSLGDRVRTEAFF

V: TRBV24-1
J: TRBJ2-1
CDR3: CATSDNLQGNEQFF

V: TRBV20-1
J: TRBJ2-3
CDR3: CSAKGGYSTDTQYF

V: TRBV2
J: TRBJ2-7
CDR3: CASSESLGGSYF

V: TRBV2
J: TRBJ2-2
CDR3: CASSVARNTGELFF

V: TRBV29-1
J: TRBJ1-1
CDR3: CSVDDGQQNTEAFF

V: TRBV5-1
J: TRBJ1-4
CDR3: CASSAQGANEKLFF

V: TRBV5-4
J: TRBJ2-7
CDR3: CASSPSLPGQGYPYEQYF

V: TRBV5-1
J: TRBJ2-1
CDR3: CASSLGGGSSYNEQFF